This T cell receptor beta chain was identified in a study of early T cells in non-severe SARS-CoV-2 infection. Study-wide findings and caveats: The study's VDJdb matching favored anti-spike CD8 responses and missed private and CD4 specificities.

Germline CDR1 is SGHAT and CDR2 is FQDESV (reference sequence). V was pared by 5 bases and J by 4 bases, with 12 bases between. The CDR3 contains 14 residues. This clonotype occurred a few times. Antigen: not known. Molecules of cDNA were individually given unique molecular identifiers that were attached to them. MiXCR, run by TCRdb on the 5' RACE reads, gives a single entry per CDR3 protein. The sample consists of 80,000 or so distinct CDR3 sequences, about an eighth of them appearing once. This clonotype was sampled from an adult who was a healthcare worker with PCR-confirmed SARS-CoV-2 infection or an uninfected control (not recorded which). The chain is built from TRBV11-1 and TRBJ1-3, with D unresolved. Sequencing was performed on whole blood. CDR3 coding DNA: TGTGCCAGCAGCCCCCCGGCAAGAGGAAACACCATATATTTT. It codes for CASSPPARGNTIYF.